This T cell receptor (beta chain) derives from a study of shared clonotypes between healthy human individuals. TCRdb's copy holds only in-frame clones and misses some; the assay was immunoSEQ multiplex PCR. The sample consists of about half a million clones, 79% of them appearing once. The V end was cut by 3 bases, the J end by 4 bases, with 16 bases between. The CDR3 has 16 residues. The germline gives CDR1 SGHTA, CDR2 FQGTGA. This clone was recorded a few times. The specimen was PBMCs. The chain links TRBV7-3 to TRBJ2-1; D might be TRBD1 or TRBD2, each matching 5 bases. The source of this sequence is a woman between 35 and 50 years old in good health. Some clones in this sample may be carry-over from other donors' samples. The CDR3 is CASSLQVRGPYNEQFF. CDR3 bases: TGTGCCAGCAGCTTGCAGGTCCGGGGCCCTTACAATGAGCAGTTCTTC.